In this sample, the clone carrying this T cell receptor beta chain turned up once. Its antigen is undetermined. The investigators sampled blood at baseline, at cycle 4 day 1, and at cycle 7 day 1. Looked up from germline, CDR1 is MNHNS and CDR2 is SASEGT. The CDR3 is 14 residues long. V lost 6 bases and J lost 3, with 12 bases in between. The sample originates from a study of OX40 agonist ivuxolimab in advanced cancers. In the study overall: Patients were dosed with the agonistic anti-OX40 (CD134) antibody ivuxolimab. Regarding the study as a whole: CD4+ and CD8+ blood T cells expanded clonally by week 6 at 0.1 to 3.0 mg/kg.

Clones were read by immunoSEQ multiplex PCR, and TCRdb kept only the in-frame ones, dropping some. The table shows approximately 91,000 clones, with 80% to 90% occurring only once. The sequence came from an adult with an advanced solid tumor such as melanoma, head and neck, liver or kidney cancer. The sample in question was CD4+ or CD8+ T cells sorted from blood, obtained in a trial of the OX40 agonist ivuxolimab. The rearrangement links TRBV6-1 to TRBJ1-5, with D maybe TRBD1 (5 bases). CDR3 DNA sequence: TGTGCCAGCAGCCGGGGGGGTCTCAATCAGCCCCAGCATTTT. Encoded protein: CASSRGGLNQPQHF.